These 5 T cell receptor beta chains came from one sample sequenced in a study of blood T cell repertoires in COVID-19. The method was immunoSEQ multiplex PCR; TCRdb's version includes in-frame clones alone and lacks a portion of them. Of about 310,000 clones listed, roughly 87% are singletons. Source material: peripheral blood. Receptors were obtained from a man aged 18-30 years with active or convalescent COVID-19.

The rearrangement uses TRBV5-1 and TRBJ2-3; TRBD2 agrees at 7 bases. The germline V gene has CDR1 SGHRS and CDR2 YFSETQ. Losses at the gene ends were 4 bases for V and 0 bases for J; bases not matched to a gene: 11. The CDR3 consists of 17 residues. The CDR3 coding sequence is TGCGCCAGCAGCGATCAGCCGAGCGGGACTAGCACAGATACGCAGTATTTT. Residues: CASSDQPSGTSTDTQYF. Full variable domain (outside the CDR3, taken from reference TRBV5-1 and TRBJ2-3): KAGVTQTPRYLIKTRGQQVTLSCSPISGHRSVSWYQQTPGQGLQFLFEYFSETQRNKGNFPGRFSGRQFSNSRSEMNVSTLELGDSALYLCASSDQPSGTSTDTQYFGPGTRLTVL.

The chain employs TRBV9 and TRBJ2-3; the match to TRBD1 covers 9 bases. Germline V gives CDR1 SGDLS, CDR2 YYNGEE. The CDR3 totals 15 residues. V trimming: 0 bases; J trimming: 3 bases; junction bases outside the gene matches: 2. The CDR3 protein is CASSVAGQGTDTQYF. CDR3 nucleotide sequence: TGTGCCAGCAGCGTAGCGGGACAGGGTACAGATACGCAGTATTTT.

V usage is TRBV4-2 and J usage is TRBJ2-2; tentative D call: TRBD2 (5 bases). The length of the CDR3 is 15 residues. The germline V and J ends were trimmed by 0 bases and 7 bases, with 12 bases remaining between them. Germline CDR1 and CDR2: LGHNA and YNFKEQ. The CDR3 loop reads CASSQDHTRVGELFF. CDR3 nucleotides: TGTGCCAGCAGCCAAGATCACACTAGGGTCGGGGAGCTGTTTTTT.

This sequence joins TRBV5-4 and TRBJ2-3; 11 nucleotides match TRBD2. Germline V gives CDR1 SGHNT, CDR2 YYREEE (reference sequence). The CDR3 spans 18 residues. J gave up 2 bases and V 0 bases, and 8 bases lay outside the gene matches. In DNA, the CDR3 is TGTGCCAGCAGCTTGGGTAGCGGGGGGGCCTATGCCACAGATACGCAGTATTTT. Translation: CASSLGSGGAYATDTQYF.

This clone was recorded once. The chain joins TRBV11-2 to TRBJ1-1, with D tentatively TRBD1 (5 bases). The germline gives CDR1 SGHAT, CDR2 FQNNGV. Trimming removed 7 bases from V and 4 bases from J, with 10 bases in between. This CDR3 is built from 12 residues. Here the CDR3 DNA reads TGTGCCAGCACCATGGGGGGCACTGAAGCTTTCTTT. Translation: CASTMGGTEAFF.